A selection of T cell receptor beta chains follows, all from one sample in a study of blood T cell repertoires in COVID-19. This table comes from immunoSEQ multiplex PCR, and its TCRdb copy is limited to in-frame clones, with some not included. The sample holds more than 150,000 clones, roughly four fifths seen once. Material: PBMCs or T cells enriched from blood (not recorded which). Receptor source: a man aged 35 to 55 who had recovered from COVID-19. Each CDR3 is given with its conserved first and last residue. A D gene is named only where the DNA matches it firmly. Some rows have no size entry. The others give once, few or many, or a class for an expanded clone.

CDR3aa,d_gene,v_gene,abundance,j_gene
CASSPRENTEAFF,-,TRBV18,-,TRBJ1-1
CAWNLDSQETQYF,-,TRBV30,-,TRBJ2-5
CASSYSGLAGANEQFF,TRBD2,TRBV6-5,-,TRBJ2-1
CASSHIRLGNTGELFF,-,TRBV5-1,-,TRBJ2-2
CAYTSRGNEQYF,-,TRBV30,-,TRBJ2-7
CASSQNAGQYNEQFF,-,TRBV4-3,once,TRBJ2-1
CASSPSRGTGGTYEQYF,TRBD1,TRBV4-3,-,TRBJ2-7
CASSPEGTGELFF,-,TRBV18,-,TRBJ2-2
CAWRQGYMNTEAFF,-,TRBV30,-,TRBJ1-1
CASSLGAPGAGNTIYF,-,TRBV5-4,few,TRBJ1-3
CASSDVAGQYF,-,TRBV6-1,-,TRBJ2-7
CASMGQAGNTIYF,-,TRBV28,-,TRBJ1-3
CASSFERGPNTGELFF,-,TRBV7-9,once,TRBJ2-2
CASRGHMNTGELFF,-,TRBV19,once,TRBJ2-2
CASSRGGSGSPLHF,-,TRBV4-3,-,TRBJ1-6
CAGINRTNEKLFF,-,TRBV18,-,TRBJ1-4
CASSSLGQGAYGYTF,TRBD1,TRBV11-1,-,TRBJ1-2
CAWTKQGSQPQHF,TRBD1,TRBV30,-,TRBJ1-5
CASSRRYANYGYTF,-,TRBV7-2,once,TRBJ1-2
CASSWDTLTDTQYF,-,TRBV5-1,few,TRBJ2-3